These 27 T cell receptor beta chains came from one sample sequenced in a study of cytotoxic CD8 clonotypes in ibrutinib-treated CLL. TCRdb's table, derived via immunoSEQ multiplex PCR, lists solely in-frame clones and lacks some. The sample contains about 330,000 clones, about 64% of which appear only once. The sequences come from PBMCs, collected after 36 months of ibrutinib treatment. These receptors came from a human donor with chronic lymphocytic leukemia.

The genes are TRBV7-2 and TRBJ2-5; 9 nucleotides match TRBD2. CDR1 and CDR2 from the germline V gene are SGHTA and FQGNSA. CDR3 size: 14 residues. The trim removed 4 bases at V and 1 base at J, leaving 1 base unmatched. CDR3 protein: CASSYSGGQETQYF. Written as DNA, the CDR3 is TGTGCCAGCAGCTATAGCGGGGGCCAAGAGACCCAGTACTTC. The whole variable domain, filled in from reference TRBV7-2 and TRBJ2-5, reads GAGVSQSPSNKVTEKGKDVELRCDPISGHTALYWYRQSLGQGLEFLIYFQGNSAPDKSGLPSDRFSAERTGGSVSTLTIQRTQQEDSAVYLCASSYSGGQETQYFGPGTRLLVL.

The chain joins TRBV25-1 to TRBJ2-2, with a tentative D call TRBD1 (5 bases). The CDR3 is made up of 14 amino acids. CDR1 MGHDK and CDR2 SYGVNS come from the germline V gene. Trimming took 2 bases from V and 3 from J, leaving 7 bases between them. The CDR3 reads CASSEAGYTGELFF. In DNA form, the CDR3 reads TGTGCCAGCAGTGAAGCAGGGTACACCGGGGAGCTGTTTTTT.

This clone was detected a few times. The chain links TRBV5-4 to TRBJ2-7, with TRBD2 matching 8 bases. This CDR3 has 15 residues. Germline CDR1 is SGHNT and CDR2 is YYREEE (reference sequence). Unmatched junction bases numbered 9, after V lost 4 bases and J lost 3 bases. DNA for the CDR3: TGTGCCAGCAGCGGGAGGGTTAGCGGGAACTACGAGCAGTACTTC. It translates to CASSGRVSGNYEQYF. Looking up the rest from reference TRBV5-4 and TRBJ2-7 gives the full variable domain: ETGVTQSPTHLIKTRGQQVTLRCSSQSGHNTVSWYQQALGQGPQFIFQYYREEENGRGNFPPRFSGLQFPNYSSELNVNALELDDSALYLCASSGRVSGNYEQYFGPGTRLTVT.

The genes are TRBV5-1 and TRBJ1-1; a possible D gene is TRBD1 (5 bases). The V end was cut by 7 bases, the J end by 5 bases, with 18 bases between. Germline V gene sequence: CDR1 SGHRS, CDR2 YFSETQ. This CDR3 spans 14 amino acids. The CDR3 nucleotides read TGCGCCAGCTCCCCCGCGAGGGGAGGAACTGAAGCTTTCTTT. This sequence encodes CASSPARGGTEAFF.

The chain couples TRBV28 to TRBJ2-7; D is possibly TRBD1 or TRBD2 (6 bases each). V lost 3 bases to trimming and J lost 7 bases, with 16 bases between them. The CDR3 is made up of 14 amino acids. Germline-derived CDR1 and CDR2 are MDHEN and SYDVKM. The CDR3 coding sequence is TGTGCCAGCAGTTTTGGAGGACGGGGGCAGGAGCAGTACTTC. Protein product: CASSFGGRGQEQYF.

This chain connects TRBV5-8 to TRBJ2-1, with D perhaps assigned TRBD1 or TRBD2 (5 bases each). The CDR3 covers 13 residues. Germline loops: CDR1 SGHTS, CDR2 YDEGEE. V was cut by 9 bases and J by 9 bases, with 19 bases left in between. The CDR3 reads CATRGSPGFEQFF. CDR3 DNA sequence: TGTGCCACCCGGGGCTCACCCGGGTTTGAGCAGTTCTTC. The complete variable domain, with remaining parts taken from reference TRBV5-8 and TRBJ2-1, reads EAGVTQSPTHLIKTRGQQATLRCSPISGHTSVYWYQQALGLGLQFLLWYDEGEERNRGNFPPRFSGRQFPNYSSELNVNALELEDSALYLCATRGSPGFEQFFGPGTRLTVL.

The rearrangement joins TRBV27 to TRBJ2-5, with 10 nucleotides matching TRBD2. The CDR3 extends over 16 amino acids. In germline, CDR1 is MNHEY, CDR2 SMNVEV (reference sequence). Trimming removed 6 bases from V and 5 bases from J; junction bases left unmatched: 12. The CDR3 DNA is TGTGCCAGCAGGAGCCCTAGCGGGAGTCCCCCCGAGACCCAGTACTTC. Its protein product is CASRSPSGSPPETQYF.

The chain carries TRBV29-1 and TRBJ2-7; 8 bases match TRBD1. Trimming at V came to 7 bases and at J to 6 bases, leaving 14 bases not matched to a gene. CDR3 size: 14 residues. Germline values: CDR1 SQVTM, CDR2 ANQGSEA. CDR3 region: CSAARGQGLSEQYF. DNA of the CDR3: TGCAGCGCCGCCAGGGGGCAGGGCTTATCCGAGCAGTACTTC.

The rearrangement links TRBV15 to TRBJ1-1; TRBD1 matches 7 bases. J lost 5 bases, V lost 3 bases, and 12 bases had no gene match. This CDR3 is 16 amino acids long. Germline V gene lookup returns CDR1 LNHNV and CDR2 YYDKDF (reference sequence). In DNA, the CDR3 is TGTGCCACCAGCAGTCCGCAGACAGGGTACTTTACTGAAGCTTTCTTT. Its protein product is CATSSPQTGYFTEAFF.

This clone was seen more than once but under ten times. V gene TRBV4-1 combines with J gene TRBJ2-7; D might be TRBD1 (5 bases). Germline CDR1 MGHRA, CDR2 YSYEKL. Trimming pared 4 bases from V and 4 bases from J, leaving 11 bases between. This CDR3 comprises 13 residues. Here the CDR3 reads CASSLDSVYEQYF. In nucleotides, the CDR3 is TGCGCCAGCAGCCTCGACAGCGTATACGAGCAGTACTTC.

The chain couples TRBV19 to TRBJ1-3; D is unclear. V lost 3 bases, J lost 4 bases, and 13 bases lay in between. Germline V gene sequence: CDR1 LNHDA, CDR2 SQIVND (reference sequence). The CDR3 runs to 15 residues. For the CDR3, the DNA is TGTGCCAGTAGTATCCACACTTCATTGGGAAACACCATATATTTT. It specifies CASSIHTSLGNTIYF.

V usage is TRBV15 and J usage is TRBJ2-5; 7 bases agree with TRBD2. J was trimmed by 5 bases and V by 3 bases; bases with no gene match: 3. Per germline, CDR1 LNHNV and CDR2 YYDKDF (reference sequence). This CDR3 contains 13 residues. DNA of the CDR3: TGTGCCACCAGCAGCGGGGAGGGGGAGACCCAGTACTTC. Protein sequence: CATSSGEGETQYF.

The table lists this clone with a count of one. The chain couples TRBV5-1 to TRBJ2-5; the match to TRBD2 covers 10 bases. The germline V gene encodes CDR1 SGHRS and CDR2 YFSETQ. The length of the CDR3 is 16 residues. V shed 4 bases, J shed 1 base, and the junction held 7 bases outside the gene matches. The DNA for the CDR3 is TGCGCCAGCAGCCCTAGGACTAGCGGATCCCAAGAGACCCAGTACTTC. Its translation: CASSPRTSGSQETQYF.

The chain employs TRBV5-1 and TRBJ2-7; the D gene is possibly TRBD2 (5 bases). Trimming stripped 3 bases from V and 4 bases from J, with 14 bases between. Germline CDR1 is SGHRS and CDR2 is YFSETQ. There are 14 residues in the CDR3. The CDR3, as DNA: TGCGCCAGCAGCTCCTCCCGGGGAATTTACGAGCAGTACTTC. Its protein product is CASSSSRGIYEQYF. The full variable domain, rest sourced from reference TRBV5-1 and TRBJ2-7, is KAGVTQTPRYLIKTRGQQVTLSCSPISGHRSVSWYQQTPGQGLQFLFEYFSETQRNKGNFPGRFSGRQFSNSRSEMNVSTLELGDSALYLCASSSSRGIYEQYFGPGTRLTVT.

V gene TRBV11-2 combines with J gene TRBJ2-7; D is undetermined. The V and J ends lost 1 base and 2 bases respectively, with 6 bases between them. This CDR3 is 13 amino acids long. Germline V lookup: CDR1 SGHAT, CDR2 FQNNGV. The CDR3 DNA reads TGTGCCAGCAGCTTAGGCCCCCCCTACGAGCAGTACTTC. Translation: CASSLGPPYEQYF.

The CDR3 DNA follows: TGTGCCACCTCCGGACTAGCGGGGGGCTCGTACCAAGAGACCCAGTACTTC. Translation gives CATSGLAGGSYQETQYF. The rearrangement joins TRBV15 to TRBJ2-5; the match to TRBD2 covers 14 bases. Germline V gene data show CDR1 as LNHNV and CDR2 as YYDKDF (reference sequence). Losses at the gene ends were 8 bases for V and 0 bases for J; bases not matched to a gene: 8. The CDR3 extends over 17 amino acids.

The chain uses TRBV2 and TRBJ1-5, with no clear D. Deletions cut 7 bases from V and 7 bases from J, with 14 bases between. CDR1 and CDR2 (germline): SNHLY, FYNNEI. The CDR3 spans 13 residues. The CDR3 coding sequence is TGTGCCAGCACAGATCACTTGGGACAGCCCCAGCATTTT. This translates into CASTDHLGQPQHF.

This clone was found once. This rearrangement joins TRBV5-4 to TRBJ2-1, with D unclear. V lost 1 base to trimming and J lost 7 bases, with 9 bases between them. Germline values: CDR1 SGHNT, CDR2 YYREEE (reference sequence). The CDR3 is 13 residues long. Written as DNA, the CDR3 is TGTGCCAGCAGCTTGTACTTGCTAAATGAGCAGTTCTTC. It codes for CASSLYLLNEQFF.

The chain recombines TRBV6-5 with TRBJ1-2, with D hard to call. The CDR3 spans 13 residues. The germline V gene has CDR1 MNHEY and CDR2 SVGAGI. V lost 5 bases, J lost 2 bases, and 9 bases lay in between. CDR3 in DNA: TGTGCCAGCAGTACGTCCGGGAACTATGGCTACACCTTC. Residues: CASSTSGNYGYTF.

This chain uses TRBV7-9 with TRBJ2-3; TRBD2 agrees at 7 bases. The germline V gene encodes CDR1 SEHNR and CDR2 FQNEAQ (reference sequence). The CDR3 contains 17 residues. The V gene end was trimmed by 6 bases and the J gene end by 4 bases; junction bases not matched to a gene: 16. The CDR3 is CASRKPEAGVRSDTQYF. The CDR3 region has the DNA TGTGCCAGCAGAAAACCGGAGGCGGGAGTGCGTTCAGATACGCAGTATTTT.

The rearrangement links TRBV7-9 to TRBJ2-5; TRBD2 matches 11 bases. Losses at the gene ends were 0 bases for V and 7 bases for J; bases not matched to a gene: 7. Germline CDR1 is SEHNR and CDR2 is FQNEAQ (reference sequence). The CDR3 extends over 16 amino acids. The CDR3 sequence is CASSLAGTSGLGTQYF. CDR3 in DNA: TGTGCCAGCAGCTTAGCGGGGACTAGCGGACTAGGGACCCAGTACTTC.

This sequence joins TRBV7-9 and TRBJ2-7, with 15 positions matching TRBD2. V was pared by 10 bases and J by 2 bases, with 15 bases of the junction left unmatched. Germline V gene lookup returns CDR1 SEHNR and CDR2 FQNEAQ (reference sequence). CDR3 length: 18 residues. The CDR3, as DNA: TGTGCCACCGAAGGCCCCGGGACTAGCGGGAGGCGAACCTACGAGCAGTACTTC. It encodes CATEGPGTSGRRTYEQYF.

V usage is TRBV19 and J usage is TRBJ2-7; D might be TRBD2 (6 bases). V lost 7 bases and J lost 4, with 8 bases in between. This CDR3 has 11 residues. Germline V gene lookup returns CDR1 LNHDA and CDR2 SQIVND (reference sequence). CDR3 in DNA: TGTGCCAGTAATGCGGGGTACGAGCAGTACTTC. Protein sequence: CASNAGYEQYF. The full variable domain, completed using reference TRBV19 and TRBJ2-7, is DGGITQSPKYLFRKEGQNVTLSCEQNLNHDAMYWYRQDPGQGLRLIYYSQIVNDFQKGDIAEGYSVSREKKESFPLTVTSAQKNPTAFYLCASNAGYEQYFGPGTRLTVT.

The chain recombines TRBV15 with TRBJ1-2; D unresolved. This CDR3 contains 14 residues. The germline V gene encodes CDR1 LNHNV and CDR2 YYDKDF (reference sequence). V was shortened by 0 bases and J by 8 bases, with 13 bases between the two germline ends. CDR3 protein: CATSRDRHNDGYTF. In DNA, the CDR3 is TGTGCCACCAGCAGAGATCGGCATAACGACGGCTACACCTTC.

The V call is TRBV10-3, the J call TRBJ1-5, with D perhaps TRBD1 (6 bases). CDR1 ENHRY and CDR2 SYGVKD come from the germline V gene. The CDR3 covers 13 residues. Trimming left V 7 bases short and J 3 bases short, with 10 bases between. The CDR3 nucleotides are TGTGCCATCACGGACAGAGTCAATCAGCCCCAGCATTTT. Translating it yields CAITDRVNQPQHF.

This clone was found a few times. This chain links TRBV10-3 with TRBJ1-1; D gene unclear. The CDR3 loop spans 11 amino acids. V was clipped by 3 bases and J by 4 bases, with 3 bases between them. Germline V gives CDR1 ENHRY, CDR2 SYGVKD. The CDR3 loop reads CAISDSTEAFF. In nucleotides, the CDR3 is TGTGCCATCAGTGACAGCACTGAAGCTTTCTTT.

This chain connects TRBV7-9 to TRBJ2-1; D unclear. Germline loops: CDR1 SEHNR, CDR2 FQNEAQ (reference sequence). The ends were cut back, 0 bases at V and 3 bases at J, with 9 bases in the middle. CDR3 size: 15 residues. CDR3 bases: TGTGCCAGCAGCTTAGCGGCGGCCCTCTACAATGAGCAGTTCTTC. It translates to CASSLAAALYNEQFF.